This TCR beta chain comes out of a study of chemoradiotherapy in HPV16-positive cancers. Study-wide background: A couple of HPV16-positive patients' cells yielded candidate HPV-specific clones and common motifs. Study-level points and caveats: The functional HPV-specific definition rests on just a couple of HPV16-positive patients. Non-HPV-specific T cells did not expand in tumors during treatment, whereas candidate HPV-specific clones and E7-related motifs did.

Between the trimmed V and J ends, which lost 2 bases and 0 bases, there was a span of 8 bases. Germline values: CDR1 MNHEY, CDR2 SVGAGI. The CDR3 is made up of 16 amino acids. The data were produced by immunoSEQ multiplex PCR, yet TCRdb's version contains in-frame clones alone and is incomplete. Of some 4,900 clones in the sample, 90% to 97% were seen once. A remark on this clone: Its antigen is unknown.

This receptor was identified in a human donor with HPV-associated anogenital cancer. Specimen: tumor tissue, collected from a patient who underwent chemoradiotherapy. V usage is TRBV6-5 and J usage is TRBJ2-6, with D uncertain. The CDR3 DNA follows: TGTGCCAGCAGTTACGCACCCCCCTCTGGGGCCAACGTCCTGACTTTC. Its translation: CASSYAPPSGANVLTF.